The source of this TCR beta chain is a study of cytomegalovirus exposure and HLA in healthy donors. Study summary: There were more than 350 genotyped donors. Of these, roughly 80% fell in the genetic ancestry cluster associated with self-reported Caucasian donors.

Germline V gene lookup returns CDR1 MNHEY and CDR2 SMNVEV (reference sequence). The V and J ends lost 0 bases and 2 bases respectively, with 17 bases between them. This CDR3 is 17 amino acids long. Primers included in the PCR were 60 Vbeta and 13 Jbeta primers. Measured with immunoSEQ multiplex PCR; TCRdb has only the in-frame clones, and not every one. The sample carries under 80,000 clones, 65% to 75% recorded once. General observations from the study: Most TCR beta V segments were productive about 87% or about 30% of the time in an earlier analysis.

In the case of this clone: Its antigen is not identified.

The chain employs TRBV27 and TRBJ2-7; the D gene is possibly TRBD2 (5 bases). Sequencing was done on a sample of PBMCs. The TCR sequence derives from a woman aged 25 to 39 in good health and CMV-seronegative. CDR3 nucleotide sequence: TGTGCCAGCAGTTTATCAGGAGCGGATTTTATAACCTACGAGCAGTACTTC. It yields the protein CASSLSGADFITYEQYF.